Below are 8 T cell receptor beta chains sequenced from a single sample in a study of monozygotic twins with inflammatory bowel disease. After re-calling the 5' RACE reads, TCRdb lists one entry per CDR3 protein, DNA absent. Its clone listing holds approximately 400,000 distinct CDR3 sequences. The sample taken for sequencing was blood. All receptors derive from a human donor with ulcerative colitis or Crohn's disease, or a healthy co-twin of an affected twin (not recorded which).

This rearrangement joins TRBV13 to TRBJ2-7. The CDR3 extends over 14 amino acids. Germline loops: CDR1 PRHDT, CDR2 FYEKMQ (reference sequence). The CDR3 sequence: CASSFNSVAGEQYF.

The rearrangement uses TRBV9 and TRBJ2-7; TCRdb gives TRBD1 as the D gene, but with no DNA this cannot be confirmed. Germline V gene data show CDR1 as SGDLS and CDR2 as YYNGEE. The CDR3 is 15 residues long. The CDR3 loop is CASSETWDASYEQYF.

The chain links TRBV7-9 to TRBJ2-7. The germline gives CDR1 SEHNR, CDR2 FQNEAQ (reference sequence). CDR3 length: 13 amino acids. Here the CDR3 reads CASSLEMPYEQYF. The complete variable domain, with remaining parts taken from reference TRBV7-9 and TRBJ2-7, reads DTGVSQNPRHKITKRGQNVTFRCDPISEHNRLYWYRQTLGQGPEFLTYFQNEAQLEKSRLLSDRFSAERPKGSFSTLEIQRTEQGDSAMYLCASSLEMPYEQYFGPGTRLTVT.

The chain links TRBV19 to TRBJ2-4; with no DNA, the TCRdb D assignment of TRBD1 cannot be verified. The V gene's germline CDR1 is LNHDA and CDR2 SQIVND (reference sequence). There are 16 residues in the CDR3. CDR3 sequence: CASSIADDRVWNIQYF.

The chain links TRBV20-1 to TRBJ1-1; TCRdb names TRBD1, which stays unverified in the absence of DNA. The germline gives CDR1 DFQATT, CDR2 SNEGSKA (reference sequence). This CDR3 contains 13 residues. The CDR3 loop reads CSALQGANTEAFF.

The chain combines TRBV7-9 with TRBJ2-2. CDR3 size: 13 residues. CDR1 and CDR2 (germline): SEHNR, FQNEAQ (reference sequence). The CDR3 loop reads CATKDGDTGELFF.

The chain joins TRBV4-1 to TRBJ2-7; the D call from TCRdb, TRBD1, cannot be confirmed without DNA. This CDR3 has 15 amino acids. Germline CDR1 is MGHRA and CDR2 is YSYEKL. CDR3 region: CASSLTDRANYEQYF.

This CDR3 reads CSARGARTTVTDTQYF. The V call is TRBV20-1, the J call TRBJ2-3; the D gene TCRdb calls, TRBD1, cannot be checked with no DNA. The germline gives CDR1 DFQATT, CDR2 SNEGSKA (reference sequence). The CDR3 spans 16 residues.